This entry lists 19 T cell receptor beta chains sequenced from one sample in a study of CD8+ T cells in alopecia areata. TCR sequencing used cDNA made by reverse transcription of extracted RNA. Libraries were prepared by immunoSEQ multiplex PCR; TCRdb keeps only in-frame clonotypes and omits some of them. The sample carries roughly 250,000 clones, about 68% recorded once. Specimen: CD4+ T cells sorted from blood, collected at week 0. These TCRs come from a human donor with alopecia areata.

The chain is built from TRBV30 and TRBJ1-1; D is possibly TRBD1 (5 bases). The V and J ends lost 6 bases and 4 bases respectively, with 15 bases between them. The CDR3 contains 13 residues. In germline, CDR1 is GTSNPN, CDR2 SVGIG (reference sequence). The chain's CDR3 is CACNRGASTEAFF. The CDR3 region has the DNA TGTGCCTGTAATCGAGGGGCGAGCACTGAAGCTTTCTTT.

This chain joins TRBV29-1 and TRBJ2-3; 9 nucleotides line up with TRBD1. Germline V gene data show CDR1 as SQVTM and CDR2 as ANQGSEA. This CDR3 is 12 amino acids long. With 6 bases clipped from V and 6 bases from J, the junction kept 4 bases outside the gene matches. CDR3 in amino acids: CSVGTGMDTQYF. As DNA, the CDR3 is TGCAGCGTGGGGACAGGGATGGATACGCAGTATTTT.

This sequence joins TRBV7-2 and TRBJ1-5; perhaps TRBD1 as D (5 bases). This CDR3 contains 16 residues. Germline CDR1 reads SGHTA; CDR2 reads FQGNSA. Between the trimmed V and J ends, which lost 1 base and 0 bases, there was a span of 10 bases. The CDR3 here is CASSLGDGYSNQPQHF. As DNA, the CDR3 is TGTGCCAGCAGCTTAGGGGACGGATATAGCAATCAGCCCCAGCATTTT.

This clone was seen ten or more times. CDR3 loop: CASSLRTSGGTDTQYF. For the CDR3, the DNA is TGTGCCAGCAGCTTACGGACTAGCGGGGGCACAGATACGCAGTATTTT. The chain carries TRBV5-6 and TRBJ2-3; 12 bases are a match to TRBD2. Germline V CDR1 and CDR2: SGHDT, YYEEEE. The length of the CDR3 is 16 residues. The J segment lost 1 base and the V segment lost 2 bases, leaving 2 bases of the junction unmatched.

This clone was seen only once. This rearrangement joins TRBV29-1 to TRBJ1-2; D is unclear. CDR1 is SQVTM and CDR2 is ANQGSEA in the germline V gene. The V gene lost 7 bases and the J gene lost 2 bases, with 8 bases spanning the gap. This CDR3 has 11 residues. The DNA for the CDR3 is TGCAGCGGCACGGGGAACTATGGCTACACCTTC. Translating it yields CSGTGNYGYTF.

The V and J genes are TRBV30 and TRBJ2-7; 12 bases align to TRBD2. The germline V gene encodes CDR1 GTSNPN and CDR2 SVGIG (reference sequence). Trimming took 7 bases from V and 3 from J; bases not matched to a gene: 4. This CDR3 has 13 amino acids. CDR3: CALQLAGGYEQYF. The CDR3 DNA is TGTGCCTTGCAACTAGCGGGGGGCTACGAGCAGTACTTC.

A few counts support this clone. This chain connects TRBV11-2 to TRBJ2-3; the D is unclear. CDR1 is SGHAT and CDR2 is FQNNGV in the germline V gene. The V end was cut by 5 bases, the J end by 0 bases, with 12 bases between. The CDR3 is 15 residues long. In DNA form, the CDR3 reads TGTGCCAGCAGCCCCGGCTCTGCGAGCACAGATACGCAGTATTTT. Translation: CASSPGSASTDTQYF. The variable domain in full, completed from reference TRBV11-2 and TRBJ2-3, reads EAGVAQSPRYKIIEKRQSVAFWCNPISGHATLYWYQQILGQGPKLLIQFQNNGVVDDSQLPKDRFSAERLKGVDSTLKIQPAKLEDSAVYLCASSPGSASTDTQYFGPGTRLTVL.

This clone is a singleton in its sample. The chain recombines TRBV29-1 with TRBJ2-7; no clear D. V gave up 7 bases and J gave up 3 bases, with 13 bases separating them. CDR1 is SQVTM and CDR2 is ANQGSEA in the germline V gene. The CDR3 totals 12 residues. The CDR3 nucleotides read TGCAGCGGAATCGAGCCCCGCTACGAGCAGTACTTC. Its translation: CSGIEPRYEQYF.

The chain has TRBV6-5 and TRBJ2-5; maybe TRBD1 (6 bases). This CDR3 region has 15 residues. Trimming cost V 3 bases and J 5 bases, with 16 bases left between them. CDR1 and CDR2 (germline): MNHEY, SVGAGI. The CDR3 bases are TGTGCCAGCAGTTATTCGTGGGGGCCGAGGGAGACCCAGTACTTC. It codes for CASSYSWGPRETQYF.

The rearrangement joins TRBV6-5 to TRBJ2-5; D is possibly TRBD2 (5 bases). Germline V lookup: CDR1 MNHEY, CDR2 SVGAGI. The V and J ends lost 5 bases and 6 bases respectively, with 10 bases between them. CDR3 size: 12 residues. CDR3 nucleotide sequence: TGTGCCAGCAGTACTAGGGAAAAGACCCAGTACTTC. It encodes CASSTREKTQYF.

This sequence joins TRBV7-9 and TRBJ1-5; no reliable D call. Germline CDR1 SEHNR, CDR2 FQNEAQ (reference sequence). This CDR3 has 14 residues. Trimming removed 4 bases at V and 11 bases at J, with 18 bases between. DNA for the CDR3: TGTGCCAGCAGCTCCTCCGGGGATGAATCCGCCCAGCATTTT. This encodes CASSSSGDESAQHF. The full variable domain, rest sourced from reference TRBV7-9 and TRBJ1-5, is DTGVSQNPRHKITKRGQNVTFRCDPISEHNRLYWYRQTLGQGPEFLTYFQNEAQLEKSRLLSDRFSAERPKGSFSTLEIQRTEQGDSAMYLCASSSSGDESAQHFGDGTRLSIL.

Points on this clone: This sample includes further DNA sequences coding for the same CDR3. V gene TRBV9 combines with J gene TRBJ2-1; weak D call: TRBD2 (5 bases). This CDR3 is 13 amino acids long. V was trimmed by 1 base and J by 5 bases, leaving 7 bases between them. The germline V gene encodes CDR1 SGDLS and CDR2 YYNGEE. CDR3 region: CASSVSGNNEQFF. CDR3 sequence (DNA): TGTGCCAGCAGCGTATCGGGAAACAATGAGCAGTTCTTC. Full variable domain (missing parts from reference TRBV9 and TRBJ2-1): DSGVTQTPKHLITATGQRVTLRCSPRSGDLSVYWYQQSLDQGLQFLIQYYNGEERAKGNILERFSAQQFPDLHSELNLSSLELGDSALYFCASSVSGNNEQFFGPGTRLTVL.

This chain uses TRBV5-1 with TRBJ2-5, with D uncertain. The CDR3 totals 14 residues. Germline CDR1 reads SGHRS; CDR2 reads YFSETQ. Trimming took off 4 bases at V and 1 base at J, with 11 bases between the two ends. The CDR3 region is CASSLGSGQETQYF. The CDR3 region has the DNA TGCGCCAGCAGCCTGGGGTCAGGCCAAGAGACCCAGTACTTC.

The rearrangement joins TRBV5-1 to TRBJ2-3; the match to TRBD1 covers 9 bases. Trimming cost V 7 bases and J 2 bases; bases outside gene matches: 5. The germline V gene encodes CDR1 SGHRS and CDR2 YFSETQ. The CDR3 runs to 14 residues. This chain's CDR3 is CASGGQGSTDTQYF. CDR3 in DNA: TGCGCCAGCGGCGGACAGGGGTCCACAGATACGCAGTATTTT.

J is TRBJ1-3 and V is TRBV30; D ambiguous. Deletions cut 4 bases from V and 0 bases from J, with 13 bases between. This CDR3 spans 15 amino acids. Germline-derived CDR1 and CDR2 are GTSNPN and SVGIG (reference sequence). CDR3 DNA: TGTGCCTGGACCCCGTTGGGCCACTCTGGAAACACCATATATTTT. It is translated as CAWTPLGHSGNTIYF. The full variable domain, completed using reference TRBV30 and TRBJ1-3, is SQTIHQWPATLVQPVGSPLSLECTVEGTSNPNLYWYRQAAGRGLQLLFYSVGIGQISSEVPQNLSASRPQDRQFILSSKKLLLSDSGFYLCAWTPLGHSGNTIYFGEGSWLTVV.

The V and J genes are TRBV9 and TRBJ2-2; 9 bases align to TRBD1. After removal of 4 bases from V and 4 bases from J, the junction contained 5 bases not matched to a gene. This CDR3 has 15 amino acids. The germline CDR1 and CDR2 sequences are SGDLS and YYNGEE. The CDR3 sequence: CASSPTGGVTGELFF. The CDR3 DNA follows: TGTGCCAGCAGCCCTACAGGGGGCGTCACCGGGGAGCTGTTTTTT.

This chain joins TRBV27 and TRBJ1-1; the match to TRBD1 covers 10 bases. The CDR3 sequence is 16 residues long. Germline lookup yields CDR1 MNHEY and CDR2 SMNVEV (reference sequence). J gave up 1 base and V 0 bases, and 2 bases lay outside the gene matches. The CDR3 DNA sequence: TGTGCCAGCAGTTTATCCCGGACAGGGGGGAACACTGAAGCTTTCTTT. This translates into CASSLSRTGGNTEAFF.

The rearrangement uses TRBV10-3 and TRBJ2-6, with 12 bases lining up with TRBD1. Germline-derived CDR1 and CDR2 are ENHRY and SYGVKD. The CDR3 consists of 17 residues. Trimming at V came to 4 bases and at J to 1 base, leaving 2 bases not matched to a gene. The CDR3 sequence: CAISAGQGASGANVLTF. DNA of the CDR3: TGTGCCATCAGTGCGGGACAGGGGGCTTCTGGGGCCAACGTCCTGACTTTC.

This clone was found once. The CDR3 DNA is TGCAGCGTACTGGGAGTGTACGAGCAGTACTTC. Translated, it gives CSVLGVYEQYF. This sequence joins TRBV29-1 and TRBJ2-7; D is perhaps TRBD2 (5 bases). The CDR3 is 11 amino acids. Germline CDR1 is SQVTM and CDR2 is ANQGSEA. Trimming pared 6 bases from V and 4 bases from J, leaving 10 bases between.